This TCR beta chain was sequenced during a study of shared clonotypes between healthy human individuals (TCRdb year 2020). In the study overall: The cohort included a few men and a couple of women between 18 and 49 years of age. For each donor, CD4 naive and CD4 memory were each run on three plates, CD8 naive on two plates, and CD8 memory on one plate. To estimate repertoire size and how much clonotypes are shared between individuals, the study performed deep sequencing of blood TCR repertoires from roughly five healthy adults. To increase sequencing depth and limit assay-specific biases, TCR repertoire library preparation and sequencing were carried out by different laboratories using diverse techniques. Per donor, leukapheresis produced somewhere between about 0.94 and 8.9 billion PBMCs.

Using the deep immunoSEQ assay, multiplex PCR amplified TCR CDR3 regions from genomic DNA. Extracted genomic DNA from each cell subset was spread evenly across all wells of several immunoSEQ 96-well plates, with each plate serving as a replicate. For sorted subsets, each replicate PCR was loaded with around 220 ng genomic DNA, equivalent to 30,000 or so T cell genomes. The purified libraries were quantified using a Qubit 3.0 fluorometer, sized with a Bioanalyzer 2100, and then quantified again using the KAPA Library Quantification kit. Each immunoSEQ 96-well plate was sequenced on its own single-read 150-cycle Illumina NextSeq 550 flow cell. The study's own analysis went as follows. Because the immunoSEQ output held only junctional sequences and lacked quality scores, the filtering could not match the filtering applied to full-length reads. Sequences were annotated with PyIR, a Python wrapper for IgBLAST v1.9, using IMGT germline references to assign V/J genes and CDR3. Reads with weak V/J assignments (E-value above 1e-6), missing CDR3, stop codons, out-of-frame junctions, or ambiguous translated residues were removed. V3J clonotypes were defined as sequences sharing an identical inferred V gene, J gene, and CDR3 amino acid sequence. Percentage overlap between repertoires was computed as shared unique clonotypes divided by the size of the smaller repertoire. RTK rarefaction, the Chao1 estimator, and Recon v2.1 estimates of unobserved clonotypes were used to assess repertoire richness. OLGA was used to compute generation probabilities for all TCRbeta clonotypes that the gDNA method yielded from a few donors. In its TCRdb copy, this immuneACCESS table keeps in-frame sequences only and misses some clones. Where compared with another copy, unresolved V genes explain less than half of these, and the others have no known cause. The V and J calls and clone size come from that table; D and trimming were worked out from the DNA. This sample holds 1 million to 1.3 million clones; 78% were observed only once. In total, the top ten clones hold around 0.61% of the sample.

What the study reported, not specific to this receptor: Even with the large sequencing depth, rarefaction of the sorted-subset datasets indicated that sequencing was incomplete. Compared with non-shared clonotypes, clonotypes shared by all four sorted-subset donors had higher generation probabilities. Only blood was sampled, and tissue TCR repertoires likely differ from those in blood. Sharing across several donors was observed for about 5% of naive CD4, less than 4% of naive CD8, 2% to 2.5% of memory CD4, and over 0.3% of memory CD8 clonotypes. Estimated clonotype richness was generally larger for naive than for memory subsets. Because the study included only a small number of donors, the genetic and exposure-history diversity represented was limited. Pairwise subsampling indicated that sequencing depth was expected to affect the degree of clonotype sharing among donors.

A word on this clone: The target of this receptor is not known. No base-level quality is on record; no much larger clone is a single base apart. The same CDR3 can be traced to other DNA sequences in this sample.

Donors were healthy HIV-negative adults with no recently reported acute infections or vaccinations. Every donor was a Caucasian adult living in Nashville, Tennessee, USA. CD4+ T cells were enriched by magnetic negative selection; naive cells were then positively selected on CD45RA, and the negative fraction formed the memory subset. After blood collection by leukapheresis, PBMCs were isolated using Ficoll-Histopaque density gradient centrifugation and then cryopreserved in the vapor phase of liquid nitrogen. Analytical flow cytometry was used to check the purity and quantity of every magnetically sorted T cell population. Each sorted fraction had its genomic DNA isolated and then quantified by UV absorbance on a Nanodrop 2000c. Sample: memory CD4+ T cells from PBMCs. Interpreted using the paper, the cell subset or site label stands for: CD45RA-negative fraction. This TCR derives from a man aged 18 to 30 in good health. Some clones in this sample may be carry-over from other donors' samples.

The CDR3 protein is CASSLPGQGAYEQYF. In nucleotide form, the sequence is TGTGCCAGCTCTCTCCCGGGACAGGGGGCCTACGAGCAGTACTTC. The chain is encoded by TRBV18 joined to TRBJ2-7; 11 middle bases align to TRBD1. The CDR1 and CDR2 encoded by the germline V gene are KGHSH and LQKENI. The CDR3 goes from the cysteine to the phenylalanine over 15 residues. The DNA shown is the 45-base CDR3, in frame from base 1. V loses 6 bases at its end and J loses 2 bases; junction bases beyond the gene matches: 6.